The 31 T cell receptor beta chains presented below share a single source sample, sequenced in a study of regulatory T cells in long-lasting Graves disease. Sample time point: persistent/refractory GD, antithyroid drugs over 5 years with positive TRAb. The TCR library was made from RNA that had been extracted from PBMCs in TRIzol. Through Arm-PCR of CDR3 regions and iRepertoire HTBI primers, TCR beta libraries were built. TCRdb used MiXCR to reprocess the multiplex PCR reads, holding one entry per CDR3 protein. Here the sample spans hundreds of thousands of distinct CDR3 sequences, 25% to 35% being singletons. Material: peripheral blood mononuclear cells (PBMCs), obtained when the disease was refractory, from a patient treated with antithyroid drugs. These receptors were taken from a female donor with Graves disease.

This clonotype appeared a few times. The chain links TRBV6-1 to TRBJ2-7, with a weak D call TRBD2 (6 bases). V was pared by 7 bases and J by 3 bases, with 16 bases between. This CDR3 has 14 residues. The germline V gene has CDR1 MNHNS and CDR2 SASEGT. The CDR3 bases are TGTGCCAGCATCGAGACTAGATTCTTCTACGAGCAGTACTTC. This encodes CASIETRFFYEQYF.

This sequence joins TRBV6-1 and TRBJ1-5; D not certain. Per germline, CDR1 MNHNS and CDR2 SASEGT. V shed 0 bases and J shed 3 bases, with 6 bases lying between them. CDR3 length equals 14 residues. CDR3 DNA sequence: TGTGCCAGCAGTGAAGCCAGGAACAATCAGCCCCAGCATTTT. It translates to CASSEARNNQPQHF.

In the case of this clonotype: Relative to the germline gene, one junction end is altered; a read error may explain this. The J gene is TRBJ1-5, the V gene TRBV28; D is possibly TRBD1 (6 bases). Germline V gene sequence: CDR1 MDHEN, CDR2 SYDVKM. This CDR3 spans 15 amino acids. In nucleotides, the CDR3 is TGTGCCGGCAGTTTCGCACAGGGAGTAAATCAGCCCCAGCATTTT. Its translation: CAGSFAQGVNQPQHF. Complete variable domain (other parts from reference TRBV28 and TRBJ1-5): DVKVTQSSRYLVKRTGEKVFLECVQDMDHENMFWYRQDPGLGLRLIYFSYDVKMKEKGDIPEGYSVSREKKERFSLILESASTNQTSMYLCAGSFAQGVNQPQHFGDGTRLSIL.

The CDR3 sequence: CSVAGESAFF. The CDR3 bases are TGCAGCGTTGCGGGGGAATCAGCTTTCTTT. The chain combines TRBV29-1 with TRBJ1-1; TRBD1 is a possible D gene (5 bases). V was trimmed by 4 bases and J by 10 bases, leaving 10 bases between them. The V gene's germline CDR1 is SQVTM and CDR2 ANQGSEA. This CDR3 spans 10 amino acids.

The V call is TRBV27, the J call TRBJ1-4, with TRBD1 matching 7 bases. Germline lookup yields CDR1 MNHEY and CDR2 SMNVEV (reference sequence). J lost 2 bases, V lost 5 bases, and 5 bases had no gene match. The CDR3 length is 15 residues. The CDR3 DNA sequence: TGTGCCAGCAGTCCGGGACAGTCGACTAATGAAAAACTGTTTTTT. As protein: CASSPGQSTNEKLFF.

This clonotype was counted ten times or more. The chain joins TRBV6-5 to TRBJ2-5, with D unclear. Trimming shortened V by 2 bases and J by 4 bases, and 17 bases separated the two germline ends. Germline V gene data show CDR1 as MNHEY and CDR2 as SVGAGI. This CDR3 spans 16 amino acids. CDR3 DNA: TGTGCCAGCAGTTACCCTTTGGACCAGACGTTAGAGACCCAGTACTTC. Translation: CASSYPLDQTLETQYF.

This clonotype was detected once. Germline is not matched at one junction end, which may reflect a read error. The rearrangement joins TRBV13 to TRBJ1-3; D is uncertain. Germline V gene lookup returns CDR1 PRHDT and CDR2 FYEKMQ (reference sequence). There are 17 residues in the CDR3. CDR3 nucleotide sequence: TGTGCCAGCAGCCCGTGGGTCAGTAGTACCTCTGGAAACACCACATATTTT. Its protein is CASSPWVSSTSGNTTYF.

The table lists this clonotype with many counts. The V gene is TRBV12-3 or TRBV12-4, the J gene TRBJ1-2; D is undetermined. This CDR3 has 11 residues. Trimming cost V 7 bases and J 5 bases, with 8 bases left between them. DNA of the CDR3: TGTGCCAGCACGACTGAGTATGGCTACACCTTC. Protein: CASTTEYGYTF.

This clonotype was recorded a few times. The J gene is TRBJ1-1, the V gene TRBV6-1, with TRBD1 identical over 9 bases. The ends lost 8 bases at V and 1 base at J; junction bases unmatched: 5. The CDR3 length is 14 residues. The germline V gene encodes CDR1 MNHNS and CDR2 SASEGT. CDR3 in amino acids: CASAGTGKNTEAFF. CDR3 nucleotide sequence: TGTGCCAGCGCTGGGACAGGGAAGAACACTGAAGCTTTCTTT.

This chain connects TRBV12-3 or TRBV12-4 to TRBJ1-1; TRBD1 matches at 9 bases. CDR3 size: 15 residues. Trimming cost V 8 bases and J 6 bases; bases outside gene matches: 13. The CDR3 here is CASGPQQGAFSEAFF. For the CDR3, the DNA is TGTGCCAGCGGACCCCAACAGGGGGCGTTTTCTGAAGCTTTCTTT.

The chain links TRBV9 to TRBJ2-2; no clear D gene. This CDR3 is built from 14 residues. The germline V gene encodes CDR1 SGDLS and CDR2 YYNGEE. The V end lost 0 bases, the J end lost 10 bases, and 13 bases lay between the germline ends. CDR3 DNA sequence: TGTGCCAGCAGCGTAGGAGAGGTCCCCGAGGAGCTGTTTTTT. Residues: CASSVGEVPEELFF. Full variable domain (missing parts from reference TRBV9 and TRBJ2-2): DSGVTQTPKHLITATGQRVTLRCSPRSGDLSVYWYQQSLDQGLQFLIQYYNGEERAKGNILERFSAQQFPDLHSELNLSSLELGDSALYFCASSVGEVPEELFFGEGSRLTVL.

CDR3 region: CASSPPGLGDIQYF. The CDR3 nucleotides read TGTGCCAGCAGTCCACCGGGCCTGGGGGACATTCAGTACTTC. The rearrangement joins TRBV28 to TRBJ2-4, with D perhaps given as TRBD1 or TRBD2 (5 bases each). V gave up 5 bases and J gave up 8 bases, with 16 bases separating them. The CDR3 covers 14 residues. The germline V gene has CDR1 MDHEN and CDR2 SYDVKM.

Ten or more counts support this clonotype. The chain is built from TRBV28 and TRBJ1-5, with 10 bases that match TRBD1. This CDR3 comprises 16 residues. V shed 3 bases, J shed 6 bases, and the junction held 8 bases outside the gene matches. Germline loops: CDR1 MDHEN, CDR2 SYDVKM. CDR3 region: CASSFPRQGAGQPQHF. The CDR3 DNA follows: TGTGCCAGCAGTTTCCCGAGACAGGGGGCGGGTCAGCCCCAGCATTTT.

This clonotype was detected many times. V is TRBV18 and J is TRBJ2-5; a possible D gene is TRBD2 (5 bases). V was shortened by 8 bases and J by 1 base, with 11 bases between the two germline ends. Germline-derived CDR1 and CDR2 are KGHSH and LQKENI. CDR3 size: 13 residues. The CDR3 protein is CASSPGFQETQYF. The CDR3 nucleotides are TGTGCCAGCAGCCCGGGATTCCAAGAGACCCAGTACTTC.

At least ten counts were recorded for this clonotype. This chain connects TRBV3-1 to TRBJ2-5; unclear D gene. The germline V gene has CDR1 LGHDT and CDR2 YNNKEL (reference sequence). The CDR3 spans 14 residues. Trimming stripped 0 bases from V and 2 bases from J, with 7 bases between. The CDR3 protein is CASSQDRVQETQYF. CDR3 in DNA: TGTGCCAGCAGCCAAGATAGGGTTCAAGAGACCCAGTACTTC.

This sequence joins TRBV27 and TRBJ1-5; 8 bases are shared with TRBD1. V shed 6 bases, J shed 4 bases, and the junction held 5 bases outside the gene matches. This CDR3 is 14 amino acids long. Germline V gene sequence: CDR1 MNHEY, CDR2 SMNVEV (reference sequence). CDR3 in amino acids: CASRTQGENQPQHF. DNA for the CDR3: TGTGCCAGCAGAACACAGGGGGAGAATCAGCCCCAGCATTTT.

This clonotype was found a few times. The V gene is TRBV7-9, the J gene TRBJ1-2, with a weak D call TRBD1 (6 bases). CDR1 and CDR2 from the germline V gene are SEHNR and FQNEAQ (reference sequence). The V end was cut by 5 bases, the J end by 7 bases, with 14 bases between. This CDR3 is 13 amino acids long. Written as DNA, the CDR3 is TGTGCCAGCAGCCCTCAGGGGAGAGGTGGCTACACCTTC. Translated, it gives CASSPQGRGGYTF.

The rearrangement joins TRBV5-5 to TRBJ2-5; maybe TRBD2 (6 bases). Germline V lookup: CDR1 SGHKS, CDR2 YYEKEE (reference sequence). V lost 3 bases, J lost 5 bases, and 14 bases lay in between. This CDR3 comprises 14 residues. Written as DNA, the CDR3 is TGTGCCAGCAGCTCGGGCATTGGGAGGGAGACCCAGTACTTC. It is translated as CASSSGIGRETQYF.

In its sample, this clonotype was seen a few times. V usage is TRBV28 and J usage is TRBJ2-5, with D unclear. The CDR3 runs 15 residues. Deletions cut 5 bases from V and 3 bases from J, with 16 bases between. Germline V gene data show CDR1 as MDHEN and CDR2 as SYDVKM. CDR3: CASSRHWSAEETQYF. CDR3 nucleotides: TGTGCCAGCAGTCGCCATTGGTCGGCGGAAGAGACCCAGTACTTC.

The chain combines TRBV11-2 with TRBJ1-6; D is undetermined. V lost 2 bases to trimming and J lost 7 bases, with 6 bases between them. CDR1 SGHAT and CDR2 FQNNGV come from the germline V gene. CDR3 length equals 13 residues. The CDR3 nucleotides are TGTGCCAGCAGCTTAAACGGGAATTCACCCCTCCACTTT. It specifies CASSLNGNSPLHF.

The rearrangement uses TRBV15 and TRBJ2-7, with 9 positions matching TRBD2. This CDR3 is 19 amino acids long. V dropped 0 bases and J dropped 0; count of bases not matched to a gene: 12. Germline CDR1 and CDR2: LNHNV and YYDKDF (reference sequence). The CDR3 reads CATSRDLASGVRSSYEQYF. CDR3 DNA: TGTGCCACCAGCAGAGATTTAGCTAGCGGGGTAAGGAGCTCCTACGAGCAGTACTTC.

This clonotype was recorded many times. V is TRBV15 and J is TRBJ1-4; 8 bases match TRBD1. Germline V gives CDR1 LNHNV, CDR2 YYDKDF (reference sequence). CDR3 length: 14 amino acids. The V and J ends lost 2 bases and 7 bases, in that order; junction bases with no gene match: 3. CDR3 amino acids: CATSRRTGIEKLFF. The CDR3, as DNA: TGTGCCACCAGCAGAAGGACAGGGATTGAAAAACTGTTTTTT.

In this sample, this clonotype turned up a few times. CDR3 sequence reads: CASSLRTGKETQYF. In DNA, the CDR3 is TGTGCCAGCAGCTTGCGGACAGGGAAAGAGACCCAGTACTTC. V usage is TRBV7-6 and J usage is TRBJ2-5; TRBD1 aligns across 8 bases. J was trimmed by 3 bases and V by 3 bases; bases with no gene match: 3. This CDR3 has 14 amino acids. CDR1 and CDR2 from the germline V gene are SGHVS and FNYEAQ. The variable domain in full, with the rest retrieved from reference TRBV7-6 and TRBJ2-5, is GAGVSQSPRYKVTKRGQDVALRCDPISGHVSLYWYRQALGQGPEFLTYFNYEAQQDKSGLPNDRFSAERPEGSISTLTIQRTEQRDSAMYRCASSLRTGKETQYFGPGTRLLVL.

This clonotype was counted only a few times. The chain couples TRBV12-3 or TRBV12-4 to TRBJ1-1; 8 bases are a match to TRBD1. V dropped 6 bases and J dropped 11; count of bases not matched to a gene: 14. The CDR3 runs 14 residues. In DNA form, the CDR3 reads TGTGCCAGCAGACAACCGGGACAGGACCCATTCGCTTTCTTT. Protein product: CASRQPGQDPFAFF.

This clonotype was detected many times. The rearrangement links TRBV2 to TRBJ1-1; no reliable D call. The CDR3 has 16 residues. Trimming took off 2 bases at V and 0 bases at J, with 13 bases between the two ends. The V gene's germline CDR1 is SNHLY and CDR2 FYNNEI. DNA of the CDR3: TGTGCCAGCAGTGAACGTATGCGGCTACTGAACACTGAAGCTTTCTTT. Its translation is CASSERMRLLNTEAFF.

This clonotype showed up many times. CDR3 region: CASSNPTYEQYF. The DNA of the CDR3 is TGTGCCAGCAGTAACCCCACCTACGAGCAGTACTTC. The rearrangement joins TRBV6-1 to TRBJ2-7; no clear D. CDR3 length equals 12 residues. V shed 5 bases and J shed 2 bases, with 7 bases lying between them. Germline CDR1 reads MNHNS; CDR2 reads SASEGT.

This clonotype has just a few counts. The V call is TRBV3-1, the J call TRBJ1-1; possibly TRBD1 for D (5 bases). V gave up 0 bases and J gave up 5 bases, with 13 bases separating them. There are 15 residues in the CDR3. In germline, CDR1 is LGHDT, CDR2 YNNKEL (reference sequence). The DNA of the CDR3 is TGTGCCAGCAGCCAAGAGTTCAGGGAGCGGACTGAAGCTTTCTTT. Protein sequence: CASSQEFRERTEAFF.

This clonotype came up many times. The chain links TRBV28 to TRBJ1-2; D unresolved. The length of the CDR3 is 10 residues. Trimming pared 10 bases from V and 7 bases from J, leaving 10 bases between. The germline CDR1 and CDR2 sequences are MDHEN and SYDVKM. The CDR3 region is CATSGSGYTF. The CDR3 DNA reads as TGTGCCACCTCGGGGAGTGGCTACACCTTC.

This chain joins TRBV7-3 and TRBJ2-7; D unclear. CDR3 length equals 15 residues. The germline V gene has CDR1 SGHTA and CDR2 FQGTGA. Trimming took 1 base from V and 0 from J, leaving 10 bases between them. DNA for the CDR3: TGTGCCAGCAGCTTAATGTCTAGAATCTCCTACGAGCAGTACTTC. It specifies CASSLMSRISYEQYF. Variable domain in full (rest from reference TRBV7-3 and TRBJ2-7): GAGVSQTPSNKVTEKGKYVELRCDPISGHTALYWYRQSLGQGPEFLIYFQGTGAADDSGLPNDRFFAVRPEGSVSTLKIQRTERGDSAVYLCASSLMSRISYEQYFGPGTRLTVT.

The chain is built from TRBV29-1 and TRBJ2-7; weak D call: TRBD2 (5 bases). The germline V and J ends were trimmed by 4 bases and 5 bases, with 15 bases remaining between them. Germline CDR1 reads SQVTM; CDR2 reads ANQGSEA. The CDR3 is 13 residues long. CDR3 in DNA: TGCAGCGTTGCTCCGAGACCAGCGGACGAGCAGTACTTC. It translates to CSVAPRPADEQYF.

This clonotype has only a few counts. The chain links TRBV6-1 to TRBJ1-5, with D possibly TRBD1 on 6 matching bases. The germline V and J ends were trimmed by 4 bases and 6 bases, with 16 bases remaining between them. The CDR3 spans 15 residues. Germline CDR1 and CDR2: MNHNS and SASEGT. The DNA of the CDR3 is TGTGCCAGCAGTGTGGTACAGGGAGAGGGTCAGCCCCAGCATTTT. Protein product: CASSVVQGEGQPQHF.